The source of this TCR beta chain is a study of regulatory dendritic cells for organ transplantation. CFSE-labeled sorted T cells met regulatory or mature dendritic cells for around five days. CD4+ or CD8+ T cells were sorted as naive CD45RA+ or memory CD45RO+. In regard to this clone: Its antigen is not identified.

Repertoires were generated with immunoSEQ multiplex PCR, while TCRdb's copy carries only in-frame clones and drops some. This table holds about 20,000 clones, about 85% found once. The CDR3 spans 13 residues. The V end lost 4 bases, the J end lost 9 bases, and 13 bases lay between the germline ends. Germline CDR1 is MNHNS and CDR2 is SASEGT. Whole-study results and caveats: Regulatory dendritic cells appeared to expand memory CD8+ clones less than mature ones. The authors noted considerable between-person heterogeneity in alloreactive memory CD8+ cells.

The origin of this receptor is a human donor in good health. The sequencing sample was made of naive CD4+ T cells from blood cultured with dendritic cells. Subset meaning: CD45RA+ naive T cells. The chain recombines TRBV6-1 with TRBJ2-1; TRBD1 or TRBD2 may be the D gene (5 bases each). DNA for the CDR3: TGTGCCAGCAGTGGGCGGGTGGGGCTTGAGCAGTTCTTC. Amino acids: CASSGRVGLEQFF.